This T cell receptor (beta chain) is from a study of blood T cell repertoires in COVID-19. Study-wide background: The origin of the acute and convalescent COVID-19 samples was the United States, Italy and Spain.

The CDR3 loop spans 14 amino acids. V was pared by 7 bases and J by 8 bases, with 20 bases between. Germline lookup yields CDR1 MDHEN and CDR2 SYDVKM. Original data processing: Scientists estimated how many nucleated cells there were by amplifying reference gene primers. Generated by immunoSEQ multiplex PCR, the TCRdb table keeps only in-frame clones and is missing some. The V and J calls and clone size were taken over from that table, and D and trimming were inferred from the DNA. This table has around 250,000 clones, roughly 85% appearing once. Source material: peripheral blood. The chain links TRBV28 to TRBJ1-2, with D unclear. This sequence was found in a man aged 45-60 years with active or convalescent COVID-19. In DNA, the CDR3 is TGTGCCAGCACCACCTCAGGACTTCCCGGGGGCTACACCTTC. It is translated as CASTTSGLPGGYTF.